Included here is one T cell receptor (beta chain) sequence, with context. Sequencing used immunoSEQ multiplex PCR; TCRdb keeps in-frame clones, though not all of them. This sample has 250,000 or so clones, with roughly 89% found just once. This sample is part of a study of blood T cell repertoires in COVID-19. Material: peripheral blood. The TCR originated in a middle-aged woman who had recovered from COVID-19.

The CDR3 here is CASSYTSEGTQYF. The DNA for the CDR3 is TGTGCCAGCAGTTATACCTCTGAGGGTACGCAGTATTTT. The V gene is TRBV6-2 or TRBV6-3, the J gene TRBJ2-3, with D tentatively TRBD2 (5 bases). This CDR3 spans 13 amino acids. Germline loops: CDR1 MNHEY, CDR2 SVGEGT. Between the trimmed V and J ends, which lost 3 bases and 8 bases, there was a span of 12 bases.